Sequencing of this T cell receptor (beta chain) was carried out in a study of T-cell memory formation after mild COVID-19. One entry per CDR3 protein, called by TCRdb with MiXCR from the 5' RACE reads. The sample includes under 250,000 distinct CDR3 sequences, roughly 14% seen only once; the top ten take 2.1%. Regarding this clonotype: At one end the junction does not follow the germline gene, possibly because of a read error.

Germline CDR1 reads MNHEY; CDR2 reads SVGAGI. The CDR3 extends over 13 amino acids. Material: PBMCs or a T cell subset sorted from them (not recorded which). The clonotype was recovered from an adult woman who had mild COVID-19 (a few samples of this study predate the infection). Cell type and time point are not known. This sequence joins TRBV6-5 and TRBJ1-2; tentatively, D is TRBD1 (6 bases). The CDR3 DNA follows: TGTGCCAGCAGCCCTAATAGTGCGGGGGGCGCCGCCTTC. It encodes CASSPNSAGGAAF.